This TCR beta chain was observed in a study of cytomegalovirus exposure and HLA in healthy donors. Study-wide points: In vitro data verified a few CMV-associated chains as specific for CMV antigens. Reportedly, cytomegalovirus status was diagnosed with high sensitivity and specificity.

Assay used: immunoSEQ multiplex PCR; TCRdb lists only in-frame clones, some missing. This table holds about 240,000 clones, around 88% found once. V was clipped by 2 bases and J by 12 bases, with 8 bases between them. The CDR3 sequence is 11 residues long. Germline values: CDR1 MNHNS, CDR2 SASEGT. As for this clone: Its matching antigen is unknown.

The origin of this receptor is a woman aged 30 to 39 in good health and CMV-seropositive. The rearrangement joins TRBV6-1 to TRBJ2-1; tentatively, D is TRBD1 (5 bases). Sequencing was performed on PBMCs. As DNA, the CDR3 is TGTGCCAGCAGTGAAAATACAGGGCAGTTCTTC. Translation gives CASSENTGQFF.